Listed below are T cell receptor beta chains from one sample, sequenced in a study of blood T cells in healthy people across ages. In TCRdb, the 5' RACE reads were re-called with MiXCR into one record per CDR3 protein. The data contain 1.5 million to 1.8 million distinct CDR3 sequences, around 40% of them singletons. The sample consisted of blood. These receptors all stem from a woman under 30 in good health. Each CDR3 is given with its conserved first and last residue. Fields, in order: D gene, clone size, V gene, J gene, CDR3 protein, CDR3 DNA. A D gene is named only where the DNA matches it firmly. The size field is filled for only some rows; it gives once, few, many or a size class.

D gene: NA; clone size: few; V gene: TRBV29-1; J gene: TRBJ2-1; CDR3 protein: CSVEGAEPPYNEQFF; CDR3 DNA: TGCAGCGTTGAGGGGGCCGAACCCCCCTACAATGAGCAGTTCTTC
D gene: NA; clone size: few; V gene: TRBV3-1; J gene: TRBJ2-1; CDR3 protein: CASSQVVTSSYNEQFF; CDR3 DNA: TGTGCCAGCAGCCAAGTGGTAACGAGTTCCTACAATGAGCAGTTCTTC
D gene: NA; clone size: few; V gene: TRBV21-1; J gene: TRBJ1-2; CDR3 protein: CASSKEGTPQLDYGYTF; CDR3 DNA: TGTGCCAGCAGCAAAGAAGGCACACCCCAATTGGACTATGGCTACACCTTC
D gene: TRBD1; clone size: NA; V gene: TRBV27; J gene: TRBJ2-7; CDR3 protein: CASSLAHPGGKGYNEQYF; CDR3 DNA: TGTGCCAGCAGTTTAGCACACCCAGGGGGTAAAGGCTACAATGAGCAGTACTTC
D gene: NA; clone size: once; V gene: TRBV5-1; J gene: TRBJ2-3; CDR3 protein: CASSLWARSLLRSTDTQYF; CDR3 DNA: TGCGCCAGCAGCTTGTGGGCGAGGTCTCTACTTAGGAGCACAGATACGCAGTATTTT
D gene: TRBD2; clone size: NA; V gene: TRBV7-7; J gene: TRBJ2-3; CDR3 protein: CASSGGTSNMDTQYF; CDR3 DNA: TGTGCTAGCAGCGGCGGGACTAGTAATATGGATACGCAGTATTTT
D gene: NA; clone size: NA; V gene: TRBV5-1; J gene: TRBJ1-2; CDR3 protein: CASSLLQDGYTF; CDR3 DNA: TGCGCCAGCAGCCTCCTACAAGACGGCTACACCTTC
D gene: NA; clone size: NA; V gene: TRBV27; J gene: TRBJ2-1; CDR3 protein: CASSNGMSPYNGQFF; CDR3 DNA: TGTGCCAGCAGTAACGGGATGTCGCCCTACAATGGGCAGTTCTTC
D gene: TRBD2; clone size: many; V gene: TRBV6-2/TRBV6-3; J gene: TRBJ2-1; CDR3 protein: CASRTGGYNEQFF; CDR3 DNA: TGTGCCAGCAGAACGGGAGGATACAATGAGCAGTTCTTC
D gene: TRBD1; clone size: NA; V gene: TRBV15; J gene: TRBJ1-1; CDR3 protein: CATSSRTGMDTEAFF; CDR3 DNA: TGTGCCACCAGTTCGAGGACAGGGATGGACACTGAAGCTTTCTTT
D gene: NA; clone size: NA; V gene: TRBV27; J gene: TRBJ1-2; CDR3 protein: CASSLRQLPLEGYTF; CDR3 DNA: TGTGCCAGCAGTCTCCGACAGCTCCCCTTGGAGGGCTACACCTTC
D gene: NA; clone size: NA; V gene: TRBV6-5; J gene: TRBJ2-6; CDR3 protein: CASSWVGHSGANVLTF; CDR3 DNA: TGTGCCAGCAGTTGGGTCGGTCACTCTGGGGCCAACGTCCTGACTTTC
D gene: NA; clone size: NA; V gene: TRBV20-1; J gene: TRBJ2-7; CDR3 protein: CSANAGYEQYF; CDR3 DNA: TGCAGTGCTAACGCAGGGTACGAGCAGTACTTC
D gene: NA; clone size: NA; V gene: TRBV7-8; J gene: TRBJ2-4; CDR3 protein: CASSLVQANGSKNIQYF; CDR3 DNA: TGTGCCAGCAGCTTAGTCCAGGCTAACGGTTCCAAAAACATTCAGTACTTC
D gene: TRBD2; clone size: NA; V gene: TRBV5-6; J gene: TRBJ2-7; CDR3 protein: CASSFGGTSGYNEQYF; CDR3 DNA: TGTGCCAGCAGCTTCGGGGGGACTAGCGGTTACAATGAGCAGTACTTC
D gene: TRBD2; clone size: few; V gene: TRBV6-1; J gene: TRBJ2-1; CDR3 protein: CASSLPAGAYNEQFF; CDR3 DNA: TGTGCCAGCAGTCTTCCCGCGGGAGCCTACAATGAGCAGTTCTTC
D gene: NA; clone size: NA; V gene: TRBV4-3; J gene: TRBJ2-7; CDR3 protein: CASSQYPLGVAYNEQYF; CDR3 DNA: TGCGCCAGCAGCCAGTACCCTCTGGGGGTAGCGTACAATGAGCAGTACTTC
D gene: TRBD2; clone size: NA; V gene: TRBV11-2; J gene: TRBJ2-1; CDR3 protein: CASSLMDLAGIYNEQFF; CDR3 DNA: TGTGCCAGCAGCTTAATGGATCTAGCGGGGATCTACAATGAGCAGTTCTTC
D gene: NA; clone size: few; V gene: TRBV28; J gene: TRBJ1-2; CDR3 protein: CASSFRLNYGYTF; CDR3 DNA: TGTGCCAGCAGTTTTCGTCTAAACTATGGCTACACCTTC
D gene: TRBD2; clone size: NA; V gene: TRBV7-2; J gene: TRBJ2-5; CDR3 protein: CASSLGTRVETQYF; CDR3 DNA: TGTGCCAGCAGCTTGGGGACTAGGGTAGAGACCCAGTACTTC
D gene: NA; clone size: NA; V gene: TRBV29-1; J gene: TRBJ2-1; CDR3 protein: CSVDVGTVDEQFF; CDR3 DNA: TGCAGCGTTGACGTAGGGACGGTCGATGAGCAGTTCTTC
D gene: NA; clone size: NA; V gene: TRBV27; J gene: TRBJ1-2; CDR3 protein: CASSFHGGWGTYGYTF; CDR3 DNA: TGTGCCAGCAGTTTCCACGGCGGTTGGGGGACCTATGGCTACACCTTC
D gene: NA; clone size: many; V gene: TRBV12-3/TRBV12-4; J gene: TRBJ1-2; CDR3 protein: CASSSLSGRDQRDGYTF; CDR3 DNA: TGTGCCAGCAGTTCCCTATCCGGACGGGACCAAAGGGATGGCTACACCTTC
D gene: NA; clone size: NA; V gene: TRBV7-2; J gene: TRBJ1-2; CDR3 protein: CASSLALYRRNYGYTF; CDR3 DNA: TGTGCCAGCAGCTTAGCGCTGTATAGGCGTAACTATGGCTACACCTTC
D gene: NA; clone size: few; V gene: TRBV9; J gene: TRBJ2-2; CDR3 protein: CASSLSRRANTGELFF; CDR3 DNA: TGTGCCAGCAGCTTAAGCCGGCGGGCAAACACCGGGGAGCTGTTTTTT
D gene: TRBD1; clone size: NA; V gene: TRBV27; J gene: TRBJ2-1; CDR3 protein: CASRPIRQGGETQFF; CDR3 DNA: TGTGCCAGCAGGCCCATACGACAGGGTGGTGAGACCCAGTTCTTC
D gene: NA; clone size: NA; V gene: TRBV29-1; J gene: TRBJ1-4; CDR3 protein: CSVGGDGRRGEKLFF; CDR3 DNA: TGCAGCGTAGGCGGGGACGGCCGGCGAGGGGAAAAACTGTTTTTT
D gene: TRBD2; clone size: NA; V gene: TRBV24-1; J gene: TRBJ2-5; CDR3 protein: CATSGLGRGRAKETQYF; CDR3 DNA: TGTGCCACCAGTGGTTTAGGGCGCGGGAGGGCCAAAGAGACCCAGTACTTC
D gene: NA; clone size: NA; V gene: TRBV6-6; J gene: TRBJ2-3; CDR3 protein: CAVRKLGAPDTQYF; CDR3 DNA: TGTGCCGTTCGAAAGCTAGGGGCCCCAGATACGCAGTATTTT
D gene: TRBD1; clone size: NA; V gene: TRBV29-1; J gene: TRBJ1-1; CDR3 protein: CSVQYRGGTNTEAFF; CDR3 DNA: TGCAGCGTTCAGTACAGGGGGGGGACGAACACTGAAGCTTTCTTT
D gene: NA; clone size: once; V gene: TRBV6-2/TRBV6-3; J gene: TRBJ2-5; CDR3 protein: CASRETSQETQYF; CDR3 DNA: TGTGCCAGCAGGGAAACAAGCCAAGAGACCCAGTACTTC
D gene: NA; clone size: NA; V gene: TRBV12-3/TRBV12-4; J gene: TRBJ2-1; CDR3 protein: CASSSAGPLLGEQFF; CDR3 DNA: TGTGCCAGCAGTTCTGCGGGGCCTCTTCTTGGAGAGCAGTTCTTC